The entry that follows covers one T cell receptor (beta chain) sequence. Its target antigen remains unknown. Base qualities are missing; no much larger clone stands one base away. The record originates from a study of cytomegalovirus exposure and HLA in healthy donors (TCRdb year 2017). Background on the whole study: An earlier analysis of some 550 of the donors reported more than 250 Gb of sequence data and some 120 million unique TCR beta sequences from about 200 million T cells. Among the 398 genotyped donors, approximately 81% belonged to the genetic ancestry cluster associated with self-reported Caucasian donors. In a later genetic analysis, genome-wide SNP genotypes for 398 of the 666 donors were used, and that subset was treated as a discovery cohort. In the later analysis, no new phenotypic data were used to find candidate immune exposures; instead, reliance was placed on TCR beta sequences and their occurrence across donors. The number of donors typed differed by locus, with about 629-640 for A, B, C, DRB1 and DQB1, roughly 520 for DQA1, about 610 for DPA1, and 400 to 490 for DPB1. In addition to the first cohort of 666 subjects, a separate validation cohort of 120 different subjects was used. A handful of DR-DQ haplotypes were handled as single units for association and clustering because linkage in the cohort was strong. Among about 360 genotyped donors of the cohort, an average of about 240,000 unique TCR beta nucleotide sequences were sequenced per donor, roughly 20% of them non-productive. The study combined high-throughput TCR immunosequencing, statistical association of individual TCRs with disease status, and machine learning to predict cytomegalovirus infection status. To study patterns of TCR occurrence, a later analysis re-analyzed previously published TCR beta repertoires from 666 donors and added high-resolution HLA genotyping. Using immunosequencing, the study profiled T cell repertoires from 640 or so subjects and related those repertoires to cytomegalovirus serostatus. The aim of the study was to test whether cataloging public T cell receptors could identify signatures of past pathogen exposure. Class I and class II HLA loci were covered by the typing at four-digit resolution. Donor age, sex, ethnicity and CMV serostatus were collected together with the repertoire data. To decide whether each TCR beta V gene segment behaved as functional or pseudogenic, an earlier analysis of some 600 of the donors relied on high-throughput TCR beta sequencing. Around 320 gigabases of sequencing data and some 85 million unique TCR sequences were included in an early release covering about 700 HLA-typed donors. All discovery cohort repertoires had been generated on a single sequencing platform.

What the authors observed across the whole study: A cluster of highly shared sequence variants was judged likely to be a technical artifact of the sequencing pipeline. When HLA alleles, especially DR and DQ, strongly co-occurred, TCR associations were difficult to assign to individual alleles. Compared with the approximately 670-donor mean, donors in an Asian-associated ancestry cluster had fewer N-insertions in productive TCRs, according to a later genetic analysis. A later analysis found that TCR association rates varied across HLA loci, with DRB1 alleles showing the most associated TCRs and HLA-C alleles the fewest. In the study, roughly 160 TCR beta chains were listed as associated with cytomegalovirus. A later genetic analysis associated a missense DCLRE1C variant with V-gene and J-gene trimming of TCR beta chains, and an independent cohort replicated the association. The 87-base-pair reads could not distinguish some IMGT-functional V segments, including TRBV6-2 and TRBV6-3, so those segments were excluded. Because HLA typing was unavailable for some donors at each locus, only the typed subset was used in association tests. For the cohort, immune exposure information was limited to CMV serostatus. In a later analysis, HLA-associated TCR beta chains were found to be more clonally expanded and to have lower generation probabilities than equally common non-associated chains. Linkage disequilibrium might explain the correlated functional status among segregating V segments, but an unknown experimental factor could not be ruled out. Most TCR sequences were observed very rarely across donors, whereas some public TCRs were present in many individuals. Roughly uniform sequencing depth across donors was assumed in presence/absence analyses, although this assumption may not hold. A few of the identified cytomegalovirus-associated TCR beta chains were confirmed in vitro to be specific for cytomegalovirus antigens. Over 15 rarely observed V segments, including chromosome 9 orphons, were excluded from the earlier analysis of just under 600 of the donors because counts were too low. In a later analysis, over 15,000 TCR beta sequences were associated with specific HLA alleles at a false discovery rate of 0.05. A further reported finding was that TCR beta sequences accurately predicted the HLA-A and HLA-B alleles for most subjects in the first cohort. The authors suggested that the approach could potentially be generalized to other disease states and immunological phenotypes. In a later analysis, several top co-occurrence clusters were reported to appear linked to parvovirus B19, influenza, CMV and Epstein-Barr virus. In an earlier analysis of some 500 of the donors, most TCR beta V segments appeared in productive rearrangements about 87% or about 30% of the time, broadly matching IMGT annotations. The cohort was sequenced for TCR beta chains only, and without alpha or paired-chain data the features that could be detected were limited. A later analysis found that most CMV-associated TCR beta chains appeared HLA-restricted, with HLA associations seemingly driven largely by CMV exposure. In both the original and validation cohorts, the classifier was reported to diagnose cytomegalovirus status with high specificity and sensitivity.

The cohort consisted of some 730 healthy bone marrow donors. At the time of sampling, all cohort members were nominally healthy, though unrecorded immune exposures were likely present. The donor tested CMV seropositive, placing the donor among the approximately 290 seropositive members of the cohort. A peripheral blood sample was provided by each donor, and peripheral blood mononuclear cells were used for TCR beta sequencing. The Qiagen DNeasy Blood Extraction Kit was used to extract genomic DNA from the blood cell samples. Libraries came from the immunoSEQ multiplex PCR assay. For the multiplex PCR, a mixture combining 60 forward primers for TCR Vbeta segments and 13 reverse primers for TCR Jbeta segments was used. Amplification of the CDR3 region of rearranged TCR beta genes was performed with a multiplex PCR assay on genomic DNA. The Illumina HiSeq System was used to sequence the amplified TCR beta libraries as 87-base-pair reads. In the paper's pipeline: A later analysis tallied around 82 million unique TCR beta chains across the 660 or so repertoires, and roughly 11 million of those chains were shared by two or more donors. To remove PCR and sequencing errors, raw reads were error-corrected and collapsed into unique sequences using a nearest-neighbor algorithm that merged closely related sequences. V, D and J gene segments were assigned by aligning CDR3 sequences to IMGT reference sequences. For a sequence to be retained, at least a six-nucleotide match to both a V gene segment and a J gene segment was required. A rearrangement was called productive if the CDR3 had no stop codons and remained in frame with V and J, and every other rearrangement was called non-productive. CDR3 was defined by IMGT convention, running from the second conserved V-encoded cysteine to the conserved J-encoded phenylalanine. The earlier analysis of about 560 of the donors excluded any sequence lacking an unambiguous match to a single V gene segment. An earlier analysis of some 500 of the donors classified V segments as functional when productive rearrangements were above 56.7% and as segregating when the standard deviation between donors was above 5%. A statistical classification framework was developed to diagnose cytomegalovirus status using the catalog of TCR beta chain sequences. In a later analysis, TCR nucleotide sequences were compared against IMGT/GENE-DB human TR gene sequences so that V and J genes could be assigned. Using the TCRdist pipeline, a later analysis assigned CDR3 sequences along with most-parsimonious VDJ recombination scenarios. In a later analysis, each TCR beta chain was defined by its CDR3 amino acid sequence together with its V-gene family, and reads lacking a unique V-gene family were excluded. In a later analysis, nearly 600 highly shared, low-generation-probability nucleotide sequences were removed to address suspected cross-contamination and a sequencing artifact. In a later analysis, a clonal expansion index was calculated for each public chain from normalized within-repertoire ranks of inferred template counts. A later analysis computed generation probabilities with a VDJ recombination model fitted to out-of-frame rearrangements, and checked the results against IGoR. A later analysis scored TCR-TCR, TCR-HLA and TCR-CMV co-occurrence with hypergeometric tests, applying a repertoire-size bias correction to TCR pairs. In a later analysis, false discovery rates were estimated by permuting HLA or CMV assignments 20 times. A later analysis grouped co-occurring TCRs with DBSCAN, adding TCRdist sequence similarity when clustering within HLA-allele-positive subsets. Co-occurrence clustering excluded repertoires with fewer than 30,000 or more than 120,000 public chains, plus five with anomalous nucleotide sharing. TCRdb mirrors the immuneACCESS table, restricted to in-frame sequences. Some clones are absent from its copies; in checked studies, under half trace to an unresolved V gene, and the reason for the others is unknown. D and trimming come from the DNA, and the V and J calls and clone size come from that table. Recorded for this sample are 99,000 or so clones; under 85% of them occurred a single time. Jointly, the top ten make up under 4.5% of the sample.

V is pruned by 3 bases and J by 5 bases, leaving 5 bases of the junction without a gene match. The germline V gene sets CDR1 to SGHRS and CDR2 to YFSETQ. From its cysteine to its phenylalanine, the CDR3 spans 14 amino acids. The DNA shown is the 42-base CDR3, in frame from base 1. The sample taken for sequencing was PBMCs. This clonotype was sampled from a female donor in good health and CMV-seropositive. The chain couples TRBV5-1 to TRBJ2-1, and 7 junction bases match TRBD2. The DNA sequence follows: TGCGCCAGCAGCTGGGCTAGCGGAGACAATGAGCAGTTCTTC. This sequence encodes CASSWASGDNEQFF.